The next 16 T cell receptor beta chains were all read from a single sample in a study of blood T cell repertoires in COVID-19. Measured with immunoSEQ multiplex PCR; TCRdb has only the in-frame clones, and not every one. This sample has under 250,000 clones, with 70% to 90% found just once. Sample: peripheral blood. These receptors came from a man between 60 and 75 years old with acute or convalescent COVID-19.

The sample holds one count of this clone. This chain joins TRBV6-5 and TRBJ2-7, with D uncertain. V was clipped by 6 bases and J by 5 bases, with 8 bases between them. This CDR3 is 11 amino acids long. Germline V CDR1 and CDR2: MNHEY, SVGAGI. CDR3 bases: TGTGCCAGCAGCCACCGGGACGAGCAGTACTTC. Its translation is CASSHRDEQYF.

CDR3 sequence (DNA): TGTGCCAGCAGCCCAACCCCCACTAAAAATACGCAGTATTTT. It is translated as CASSPTPTKNTQYF. V and J are TRBV7-3 and TRBJ2-3, with no clear D. Germline CDR1 reads SGHTA; CDR2 reads FQGTGA. The length of the CDR3 is 14 residues. With 5 bases removed from V and 7 bases from J, the gap between germline ends came to 16 bases.

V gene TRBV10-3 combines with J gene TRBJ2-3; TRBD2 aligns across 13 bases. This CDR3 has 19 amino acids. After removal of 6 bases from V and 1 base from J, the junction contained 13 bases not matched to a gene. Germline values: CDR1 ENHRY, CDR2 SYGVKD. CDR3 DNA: TGTGCCATCAGAGGGACAGGGACTAGCGGGAACCCACGCACAGATACGCAGTATTTT. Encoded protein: CAIRGTGTSGNPRTDTQYF.

The CDR3 is CASSRGYGEKLFF. In DNA, the CDR3 is TGTGCCAGTAGTCGGGGGTATGGTGAAAAACTGTTTTTT. The chain recombines TRBV19 with TRBJ1-4; D might be TRBD1 (5 bases). This CDR3 spans 13 amino acids. The germline V and J ends were trimmed by 5 bases and 7 bases, with 11 bases remaining between them. Germline CDR1 reads LNHDA; CDR2 reads SQIVND (reference sequence). Together with reference TRBV19 and TRBJ1-4, the CDR3 gives the full variable domain: DGGITQSPKYLFRKEGQNVTLSCEQNLNHDAMYWYRQDPGQGLRLIYYSQIVNDFQKGDIAEGYSVSREKKESFPLTVTSAQKNPTAFYLCASSRGYGEKLFFGSGTQLSVL.

The CDR3: CASSIHSGETQYF. CDR3 coding DNA: TGTGCCAGTAGTATCCACAGCGGCGAGACCCAGTACTTC. The rearrangement joins TRBV19 to TRBJ2-5, with D maybe TRBD2 (5 bases). V shed 3 bases and J shed 5 bases, with 10 bases lying between them. This CDR3 spans 13 amino acids. Per germline, CDR1 LNHDA and CDR2 SQIVND (reference sequence). Drawing the rest from reference TRBV19 and TRBJ2-5, the complete variable domain is DGGITQSPKYLFRKEGQNVTLSCEQNLNHDAMYWYRQDPGQGLRLIYYSQIVNDFQKGDIAEGYSVSREKKESFPLTVTSAQKNPTAFYLCASSIHSGETQYFGPGTRLLVL.

The CDR3 loop reads CASSPRTGERFPGTF. The CDR3 region has the DNA TGTGCCAGCAGTCCACGGACAGGGGAGAGATTCCCTGGGACCTTC. The chain carries TRBV6-5 and TRBJ1-2, with 9 bases lining up with TRBD1. The CDR3 has 15 amino acids. V lost 5 bases to trimming and J lost 14 bases; unmatched junction nucleotides: 18. Germline CDR1 and CDR2: MNHEY and SVGAGI.

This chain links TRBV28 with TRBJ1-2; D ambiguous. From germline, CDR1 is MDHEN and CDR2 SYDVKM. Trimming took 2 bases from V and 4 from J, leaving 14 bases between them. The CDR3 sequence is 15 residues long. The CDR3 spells CASSLPGGVGYGYTF. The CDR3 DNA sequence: TGTGCCAGCAGTTTACCCGGCGGTGTGGGCTATGGCTACACCTTC.

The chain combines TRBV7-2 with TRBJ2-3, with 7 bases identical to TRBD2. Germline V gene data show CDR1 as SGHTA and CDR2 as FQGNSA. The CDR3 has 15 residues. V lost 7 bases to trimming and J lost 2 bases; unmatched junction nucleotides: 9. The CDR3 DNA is TGTGCCAGCACCCTATGGGAGGGCTCCACAGATACGCAGTATTTT. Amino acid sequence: CASTLWEGSTDTQYF. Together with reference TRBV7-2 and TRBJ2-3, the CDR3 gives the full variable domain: GAGVSQSPSNKVTEKGKDVELRCDPISGHTALYWYRQSLGQGLEFLIYFQGNSAPDKSGLPSDRFSAERTGGSVSTLTIQRTQQEDSAVYLCASTLWEGSTDTQYFGPGTRLTVL.

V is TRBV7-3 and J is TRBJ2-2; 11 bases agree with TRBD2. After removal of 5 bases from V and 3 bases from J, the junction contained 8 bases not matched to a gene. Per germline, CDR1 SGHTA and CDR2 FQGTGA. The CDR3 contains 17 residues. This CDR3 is CASSVIAGGPDTGELFF. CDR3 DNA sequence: TGTGCCAGCAGCGTAATAGCGGGAGGGCCCGACACCGGGGAGCTGTTTTTT. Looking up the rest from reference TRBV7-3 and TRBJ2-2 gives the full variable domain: GAGVSQTPSNKVTEKGKYVELRCDPISGHTALYWYRQSLGQGPEFLIYFQGTGAADDSGLPNDRFFAVRPEGSVSTLKIQRTERGDSAVYLCASSVIAGGPDTGELFFGEGSRLTVL.

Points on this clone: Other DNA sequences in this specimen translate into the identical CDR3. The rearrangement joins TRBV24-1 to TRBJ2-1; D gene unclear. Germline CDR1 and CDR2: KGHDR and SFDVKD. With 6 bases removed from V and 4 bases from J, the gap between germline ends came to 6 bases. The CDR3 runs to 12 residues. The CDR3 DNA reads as TGTGCCACCAGTACAGAGTACAATGAGCAGTTCTTC. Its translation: CATSTEYNEQFF.

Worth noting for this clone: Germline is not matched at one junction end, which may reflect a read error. CDR3 region: CASSLAGGPEETQYF. In DNA form, the CDR3 reads TGTGCCAGCAGCCTAGCGGGAGGGCCTGAAGAGACCCAGTACTTC. The chain couples TRBV7-9 to TRBJ2-5, with TRBD2 matching over 12 bases. CDR3 length equals 15 residues. CDR1 and CDR2 from the germline V gene are SEHNR and FQNEAQ (reference sequence).

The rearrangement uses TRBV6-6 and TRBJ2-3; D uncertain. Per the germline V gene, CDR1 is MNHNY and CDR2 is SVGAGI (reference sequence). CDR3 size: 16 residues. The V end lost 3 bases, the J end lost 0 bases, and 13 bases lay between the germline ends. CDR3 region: CASSYPRSSSTDTQYF. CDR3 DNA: TGTGCCAGCAGTTATCCCCGTTCCTCTAGCACAGATACGCAGTATTTT.

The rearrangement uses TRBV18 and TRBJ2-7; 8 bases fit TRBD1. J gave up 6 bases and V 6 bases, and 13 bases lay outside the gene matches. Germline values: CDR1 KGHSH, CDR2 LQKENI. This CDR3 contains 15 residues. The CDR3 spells CASSTKGQGVGEQYF. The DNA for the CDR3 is TGTGCCAGCTCCACAAAAGGACAGGGTGTAGGCGAGCAGTACTTC.

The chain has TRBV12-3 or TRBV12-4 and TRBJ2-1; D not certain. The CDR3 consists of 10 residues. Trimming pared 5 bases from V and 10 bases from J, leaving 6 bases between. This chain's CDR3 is CASSPGEQFF. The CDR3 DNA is TGTGCCAGCAGTCCCGGGGAGCAGTTCTTC.

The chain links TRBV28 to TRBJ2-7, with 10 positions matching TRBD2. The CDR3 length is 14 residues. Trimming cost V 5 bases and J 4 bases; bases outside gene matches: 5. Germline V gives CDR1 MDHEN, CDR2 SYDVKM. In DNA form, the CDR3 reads TGTGCCAGCAGTCCGCAACTAGCGGGGTACGAGCAGTACTTC. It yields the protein CASSPQLAGYEQYF.

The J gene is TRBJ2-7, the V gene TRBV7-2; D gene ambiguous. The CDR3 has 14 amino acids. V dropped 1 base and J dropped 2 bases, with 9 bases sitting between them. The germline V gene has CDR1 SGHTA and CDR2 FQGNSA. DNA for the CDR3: TGTGCCAGCAGCTTAGGGCGGCAAACCTACGAGCAGTACTTC. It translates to CASSLGRQTYEQYF.